The 9 T cell receptor beta chains reported below all come from one sample, sequenced in a study of shared clonotypes between healthy human individuals. Assay: immunoSEQ multiplex PCR; the TCRdb copy retains only in-frame clones and omits some. This sample has millions of clones, with approximately 94% found just once. Positively selected for CCR7, the CD45RO-negative cells used as naive CD8 cells excluded terminally differentiated effector memory CD45RA+ cells. The sequencing sample was made of naive CD8+ T cells sorted from blood. Source of these receptors: a young man in good health.

V gene TRBV7-9 combines with J gene TRBJ2-5; D is unresolved. Deletions cut 1 base from V and 5 bases from J, with 11 bases between. This CDR3 region has 14 residues. Germline V gene sequence: CDR1 SEHNR, CDR2 FQNEAQ (reference sequence). The DNA of the CDR3 is TGTGCCAGCAGCTTAGGATCCCTTAGTGAGACCCAGTACTTC. The encoded protein is CASSLGSLSETQYF. Full variable domain (missing parts from reference TRBV7-9 and TRBJ2-5): DTGVSQNPRHKITKRGQNVTFRCDPISEHNRLYWYRQTLGQGPEFLTYFQNEAQLEKSRLLSDRFSAERPKGSFSTLEIQRTEQGDSAMYLCASSLGSLSETQYFGPGTRLLVL.

The V and J genes are TRBV11-2 and TRBJ2-6; TRBD1 matches 8 bases. This CDR3 spans 16 amino acids. J gave up 4 bases and V 1 base, and 3 bases lay outside the gene matches. The germline V gene encodes CDR1 SGHAT and CDR2 FQNNGV. CDR3: CASSLAGGSGANVLTF. CDR3 nucleotide sequence: TGTGCCAGCAGCTTAGCAGGGGGCAGCGGGGCCAACGTCCTGACTTTC.

For this clone: Within the sample, other DNA sequences also encode this same CDR3. J is TRBJ2-5 and V is TRBV5-1; 8 nucleotides align to TRBD1. The CDR3 has 14 amino acids. Germline CDR1 reads SGHRS; CDR2 reads YFSETQ. Trimming at V came to 2 bases and at J to 3 bases, leaving 3 bases not matched to a gene. The CDR3 sequence is CASSLGQGEETQYF. The CDR3 coding sequence is TGCGCCAGCAGCTTAGGACAGGGAGAAGAGACCCAGTACTTC.

This chain connects TRBV28 to TRBJ2-5; 12 bases align to TRBD1. V shed 4 bases, J shed 5 bases, and the junction held 14 bases outside the gene matches. CDR1 is MDHEN and CDR2 is SYDVKM in the germline V gene. There are 18 residues in the CDR3. The CDR3 sequence: CASSSVGQGAGGWETQYF. The CDR3 DNA reads as TGTGCCAGCAGTTCGGTGGGACAGGGGGCGGGTGGATGGGAGACCCAGTACTTC. Full variable domain (rest looked up from reference TRBV28 and TRBJ2-5): DVKVTQSSRYLVKRTGEKVFLECVQDMDHENMFWYRQDPGLGLRLIYFSYDVKMKEKGDIPEGYSVSREKKERFSLILESASTNQTSMYLCASSSVGQGAGGWETQYFGPGTRLLVL.

V is TRBV7-9 and J is TRBJ2-7; D unclear. CDR3 length: 13 residues. Germline V gene lookup returns CDR1 SEHNR and CDR2 FQNEAQ (reference sequence). V was pared by 5 bases and J by 2 bases, with 10 bases between. The CDR3 here is CASSNGPTYEQYF. The CDR3 DNA reads as TGTGCCAGCAGCAACGGACCGACCTACGAGCAGTACTTC. The complete variable domain, with remaining parts taken from reference TRBV7-9 and TRBJ2-7, reads DTGVSQNPRHKITKRGQNVTFRCDPISEHNRLYWYRQTLGQGPEFLTYFQNEAQLEKSRLLSDRFSAERPKGSFSTLEIQRTEQGDSAMYLCASSNGPTYEQYFGPGTRLTVT.

The chain joins TRBV6-1 to TRBJ1-2; maybe TRBD1 (6 bases). CDR1 MNHNS and CDR2 SASEGT come from the germline V gene. CDR3 length equals 17 residues. V dropped 2 bases and J dropped 0 bases, with 16 bases sitting between them. The CDR3 reads CASSERAWGQSNYGYTF. DNA of the CDR3: TGTGCCAGCAGTGAACGAGCTTGGGGACAATCTAACTATGGCTACACCTTC.

This chain connects TRBV5-4 to TRBJ1-1, with 7 bases matching TRBD1. Looked up from germline, CDR1 is SGHNT and CDR2 is YYREEE (reference sequence). Trimming cost V 2 bases and J 4 bases; bases outside gene matches: 2. There are 13 residues in the CDR3. This chain's CDR3 is CASSFRGVTEAFF. The CDR3 bases are TGTGCCAGCAGCTTCAGGGGGGTCACTGAAGCTTTCTTT.

To note about this clone: At one end the junction does not follow the germline gene, possibly because of a read error. Within the sample, other DNA sequences also encode this same CDR3. The V call is TRBV6-1, the J call TRBJ2-3; tentatively, D is TRBD1 (5 bases). There are 13 residues in the CDR3. Germline V gene data show CDR1 as MNHNS and CDR2 as SASEGT. The CDR3 reads CASSEGDTDTQYF. In DNA form, the CDR3 reads TGTGCCAGCAGCGAAGGGGACACAGATACGCAGTATTTT.

V gene TRBV30 combines with J gene TRBJ2-7; perhaps TRBD2 as D (5 bases). V lost 5 bases and J lost 0, with 8 bases in between. Germline lookup yields CDR1 GTSNPN and CDR2 SVGIG (reference sequence). CDR3 length equals 12 residues. CDR3 protein: CAWAGSSYEQYF. The CDR3 DNA reads TGTGCCTGGGCGGGCAGCTCCTACGAGCAGTACTTC.